What follows are 2 T cell receptor beta chains derived from one specimen sequenced in a study. TCRdb reprocessed the RT-PCR reads via MiXCR and lists one record per CDR3 protein. Of more than 600,000 distinct CDR3 sequences in the sample, approximately 14% are singletons; the top ten hold roughly 3.6%. Material: memory CD4+ T cells from blood. All receptors come from a female donor in good health, serving as a healthy control.

This clonotype was seen at least ten times. The chain links TRBV5-6 to TRBJ2-7; tentative D call: TRBD1 (6 bases). V was cut by 6 bases and J by 2 bases, with 18 bases left in between. The CDR3 extends over 15 amino acids. Germline CDR1 SGHDT, CDR2 YYEEEE. The CDR3 spells CASTTQGPPTYEQYF. The CDR3 DNA is TGTGCCAGCACTACCCAGGGGCCGCCGACCTACGAGCAGTACTTC.

V is TRBV20-1 and J is TRBJ2-7; D unresolved. CDR1 DFQATT and CDR2 SNEGSKA come from the germline V gene (reference sequence). The CDR3 covers 13 residues. V shed 1 base and J shed 4 bases, with 11 bases lying between them. The CDR3 DNA reads as TGCAGTGCTAGAGCGACCTTGGCTTACGAGCAGTACTTC. Translated, it gives CSARATLAYEQYF.